Below, one T cell receptor beta chain is given with its context. V lost 4 bases, J lost 7 bases, and 11 bases stayed unmatched. The CDR3 loop spans 16 amino acids. The germline V gene has CDR1 SNHLY and CDR2 FYNNEI. Measured with immunoSEQ multiplex PCR; TCRdb has only the in-frame clones, and not every one. The sample carries some 77,000 clones, 85% to 95% recorded once. The data are from a study of technical replicates of blood from several donors. The chain is built from TRBV2 and TRBJ2-1; 9 bases are shared with TRBD2. The receptor comes from a human donor in good health. Specimen: T cells isolated from PBMCs. In DNA, the CDR3 is TGTGCCAGCAGTGGAGGGGGTAGCGGGAGATCGAATGAGCAGTTCTTC. It specifies CASSGGGSGRSNEQFF.